This TCR beta chain was identified during a study of Ad26.COV2.S vaccination and SARS-CoV-2 variants. Treatment in this sample: roughly 18 received Ad26.COV2.S at low or high dose, single or two shots; roughly 5 received placebo; per-sample allocation not given. Sampling took place 63 days after the first vaccine or placebo injection. Germline V gene lookup returns CDR1 MDHEN and CDR2 SYDVKM. Trimming removed 6 bases from V and 3 bases from J, with 9 bases in between. The CDR3 has 12 amino acids. Assay: immunoSEQ multiplex PCR; the TCRdb copy retains only in-frame clones and omits some. The sample lists about 350,000 clones; around 89% were seen once.

The chain uses TRBV28 and TRBJ2-7, with a possible D match to TRBD1 (5 bases). The input for sequencing was peripheral blood, taken in a trial of Ad26.COV2.S vaccine versus placebo. The source is a person between 18 and 60 years old who received the Ad26.COV2.S COVID-19 vaccine or a placebo. The CDR3 DNA is TGTGCCAGCAGACAGGACCGCTACGAGCAGTACTTC. Translating it yields CASRQDRYEQYF.